This TCR beta chain was captured in a study of T cell therapy after organ transplantation (dated by TCRdb to about 2019). About the investigation overall: Autologous CMV-specific T cells, expanded in vitro for around 14 days with a peptide pool of 30 HLA class I and II CMV epitopes, were used as therapy products. Up to 6 T cell doses were administered to patients every 2 weeks, and patients were monitored for 29 weeks after therapy was completed. Among the approximately 10 patients, eight were classed as clinical responders, while two were classed as nonresponders. The median number of CMV-specific T cells given to patients was 1.92 x 10^8, delivered over 2 to 6 intravenous infusions. A follow-up TRBV repertoire analysis was performed on an open-label phase I trial of autologous CMV-specific adoptive T cell therapy in solid-organ transplant recipients. Before T cell therapy commenced, pretherapy samples of peripheral blood were collected. Long-term post-therapy samples were available for only about 85% of the 10 patients. The paper as a whole reports these results and caveats: Reconstitution after therapy appeared to involve both transferred clonotypes and endogenous clonotypes that were not detected in the therapy products. The small cohort prevented assessing confounders such as concurrent antirejection and antiviral medications. Reduced sample coverage from poor CD8+ T cell yield may be reflected in the few expansions detected in nonresponders. Nonresponders showed marked pretherapy clonal expansions with minimal repertoire change after therapy. Fold change in CD8 clonality after therapy was inversely correlated with pretherapy clonality, suggesting that less biased repertoires were more receptive to remodeling.

Regarding this clone: What antigen it recognizes has not been identified. It has no much larger one-base neighbor in the sample; base qualities were not kept.

Using the immunoSEQ two-step, bias-controlled multiplex PCR assay, TRB CDR3 regions were amplified from genomic DNA. Sequencing of CDR3 libraries was carried out on an Illumina NextSeq 500. Processing in the source paper ran as follows. The immunoSEQ Analyzer platform handled the initial alignment and bioinformatics, which included bias normalization against synthetic CDR3 analogs. V, D and J gene annotation followed the IMGT database definitions. VDJtools version 1.1.10 and the R package tcR version 2.2.1.11 were used with default settings for further TRBV analyses. For the GLIPH analysis, version 1.0 was run with default settings. For CDR3 sequences with at least 5 reads, significant changes in clonotype frequency were assessed with a 2-sided binomial test and Benjamini-Hochberg correction (alpha = 0.01). TCRdb holds this immuneACCESS table with in-frame rearrangements only. Some clones are missing; in checked studies, unresolved V genes explain under half, and the rest has no known cause. The V and J calls and clone size are taken from that table; D and trimming were inferred from the DNA. This sample comprises 40,000 to 60,000 clones, approximately 94% of them detected only once. The ten largest clones represent around 3.2% of the sample.

According to the germline V gene, CDR1 reads MNHEY and CDR2 reads SVGAGI. The junction shows trimming of 6 bases on V and 1 base on J, and the gene matches do not reach 4 bases of it. The CDR3 sequence holds 15 residues, the cysteine and phenylalanine included. Only the CDR3 part of the read is kept: 45 bases, read in frame from the first base. In light of the paper, this sample's time point label describes: before start of T cell therapy. Solid-organ transplant recipients with drug-resistant/recurrent cytomegalovirus were included as patients. Nine to ten people from the trial were chosen for repertoire analysis because post-therapy peripheral blood mononuclear cells were available from them. A BD FACSAria III was used to sort viable CD3+CD8+CD4- lymphocytes from PBMCs. The Qiagen DNeasy Kit was used to extract genomic DNA from sorted cells.

The sample in question was CD8+ T cells from blood, obtained before autologous CMV-specific T cell therapy. This receptor chain uses TRBV6-5 and TRBJ2-5; the central 11 bases match TRBD2. The clonotype originates from a human patient who had received a solid organ transplant and had CMV disease. The nucleotides read TGTGCCAGCAGAGCTAGCGGGGGGACCCAAGAGACCCAGTACTTC. The translation is CASRASGGTQETQYF.